This entry describes one T cell receptor beta chain. This sample was taken from a study of blood T cell repertoires in COVID-19. About the study: Samples came from the United States, Italy and Spain, spanning acute and convalescent COVID-19.

The CDR3 sequence is 16 residues long. With 0 bases removed from V and 0 bases from J, the gap between germline ends came to 10 bases. From germline, CDR1 is SGHDT and CDR2 YYEEEE. Assay used: immunoSEQ multiplex PCR; TCRdb lists only in-frame clones, some missing. This sample has roughly 500,000 clones; about 85% occur once, and the top ten carry around 7.9%. The recovered donors of Cohort 3 showed two negative PCRs, clearance, or symptom resolution. Sequenced input: PBMCs or T cells enriched from blood (not recorded which). The chain is built from TRBV5-6 and TRBJ1-3; no firm D call. The clonotype comes from a woman aged 55-69 years who had recovered from COVID-19. Here the CDR3 DNA reads TGTGCCAGCAGCTTGGGGCAGGCACACTCTGGAAACACCATATATTTT. Protein: CASSLGQAHSGNTIYF.